The rows below give T cell receptor beta chains drawn from one sample of a study of CD8 T cells in ankylosing spondylitis. Each CDR3 protein gets one entry after TCRdb re-called the 5' RACE reads with MiXCR. The sample has roughly 160,000 distinct CDR3 sequences; around a tenth are singletons. Material: blood, either unsorted or a sorted T cell fraction (not recorded which). The receptors shown here come from a male donor with ankylosing spondylitis or in good health (not recorded which). CDR3s leave out the opening cysteine and the closing phenylalanine or tryptophan. Each record gives: J gene, clone size, D gene, V gene, CDR3 length, CDR3 protein. The D gene is left open where the match is weak. Where a row states a size, it is once, few, many or the class of an expanded clone; other rows omit it.

j_gene: TRBJ1-2
abundance: many
d_gene: NA
v_gene: TRBV4-3
len: 13
CDR3aa: ASSQDGRQPYGYT

j_gene: TRBJ2-2
abundance: NA
d_gene: TRBD2
v_gene: TRBV7-6
len: 14
CDR3aa: ASTAGLAEEPGELF

j_gene: TRBJ1-1
abundance: NA
d_gene: NA
v_gene: TRBV5-1
len: 14
CDR3aa: ASSLGPRQANSEAF

j_gene: TRBJ2-1
abundance: few
d_gene: TRBD2
v_gene: TRBV20-1
len: 13
CDR3aa: SARDWAGAYNEQF

j_gene: TRBJ1-3
abundance: NA
d_gene: NA
v_gene: TRBV11-1
len: 17
CDR3aa: ASRSDGGGRPLSGNTIY

j_gene: TRBJ1-5
abundance: many
d_gene: TRBD1
v_gene: TRBV12-3/TRBV12-4
len: 14
CDR3aa: ASTPGRGSRNQPQH

j_gene: TRBJ1-5
abundance: NA
d_gene: NA
v_gene: TRBV5-6
len: 15
CDR3aa: ASSLGAGTPGDQPQH

j_gene: TRBJ1-2
abundance: many
d_gene: NA
v_gene: TRBV28
len: 13
CDR3aa: ASSSGQRTKYGYT

j_gene: TRBJ2-1
abundance: many
d_gene: NA
v_gene: TRBV5-1
len: 14
CDR3aa: ASSLLRQGRNNEQF

j_gene: TRBJ1-2
abundance: few
d_gene: TRBD1
v_gene: TRBV7-2
len: 14
CDR3aa: ASSLRGTGEQYGYT

j_gene: TRBJ2-4
abundance: few
d_gene: NA
v_gene: TRBV5-1
len: 13
CDR3aa: ASSLDGGVVDIQY

j_gene: TRBJ1-2
abundance: many
d_gene: TRBD1
v_gene: TRBV5-6
len: 13
CDR3aa: ASSLEDRVGYGYT

j_gene: TRBJ2-3
abundance: many
d_gene: NA
v_gene: TRBV6-6
len: 11
CDR3aa: ASSYRTPDTQY

j_gene: TRBJ1-2
abundance: NA
d_gene: NA
v_gene: TRBV4-3
len: 15
CDR3aa: ASSQSHSRGSLYGYT

j_gene: TRBJ1-2
abundance: many
d_gene: TRBD1
v_gene: TRBV29-1
len: 12
CDR3aa: SVEGGQLNYGYT

j_gene: TRBJ1-4
abundance: many
d_gene: TRBD1
v_gene: TRBV14
len: 18
CDR3aa: ASSQFKGTGLLGSNEKLF

j_gene: TRBJ2-1
abundance: many
d_gene: NA
v_gene: TRBV19
len: 12
CDR3aa: ASSMQSWGNEQF